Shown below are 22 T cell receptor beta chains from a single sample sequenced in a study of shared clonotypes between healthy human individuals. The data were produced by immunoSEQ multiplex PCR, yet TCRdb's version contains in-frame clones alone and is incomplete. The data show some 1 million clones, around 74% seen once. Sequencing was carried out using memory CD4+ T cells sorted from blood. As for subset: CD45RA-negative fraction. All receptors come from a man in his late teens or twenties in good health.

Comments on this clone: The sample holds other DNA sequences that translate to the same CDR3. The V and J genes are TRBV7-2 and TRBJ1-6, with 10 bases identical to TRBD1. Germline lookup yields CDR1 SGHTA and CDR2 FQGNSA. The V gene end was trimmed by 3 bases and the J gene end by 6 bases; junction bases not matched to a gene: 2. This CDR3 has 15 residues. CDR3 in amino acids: CASSLDRGTNSPLHF. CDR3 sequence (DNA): TGTGCCAGCAGCTTGGACAGGGGGACTAATTCACCCCTCCACTTT. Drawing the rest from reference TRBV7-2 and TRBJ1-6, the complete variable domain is GAGVSQSPSNKVTEKGKDVELRCDPISGHTALYWYRQSLGQGLEFLIYFQGNSAPDKSGLPSDRFSAERTGGSVSTLTIQRTQQEDSAVYLCASSLDRGTNSPLHFGNGTRLTVT.

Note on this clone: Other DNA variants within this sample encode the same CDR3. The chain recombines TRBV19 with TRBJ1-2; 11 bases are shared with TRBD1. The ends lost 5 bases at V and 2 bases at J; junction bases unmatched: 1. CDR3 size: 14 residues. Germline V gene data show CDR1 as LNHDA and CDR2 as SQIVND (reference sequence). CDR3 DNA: TGTGCCAGTAGTGGACAGGGGGCGAACTATGGCTACACCTTC. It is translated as CASSGQGANYGYTF.

The CDR3 coding sequence is TGTGCCTGGAGTGTGCTTACCGGGGAGCTGTTTTTT. This encodes CAWSVLTGELFF. The rearrangement joins TRBV30 to TRBJ2-2; D call uncertain. This CDR3 has 12 residues. Per germline, CDR1 GTSNPN and CDR2 SVGIG (reference sequence). With 0 bases removed from V and 5 bases from J, the gap between germline ends came to 4 bases.

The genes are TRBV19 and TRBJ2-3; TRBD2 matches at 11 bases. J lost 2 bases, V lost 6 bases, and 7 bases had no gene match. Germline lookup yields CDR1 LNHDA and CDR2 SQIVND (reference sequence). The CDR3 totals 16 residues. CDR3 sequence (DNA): TGTGCCAGTAGAACGGGACTAGCGGAGCACACAGATACGCAGTATTTT. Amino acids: CASRTGLAEHTDTQYF.

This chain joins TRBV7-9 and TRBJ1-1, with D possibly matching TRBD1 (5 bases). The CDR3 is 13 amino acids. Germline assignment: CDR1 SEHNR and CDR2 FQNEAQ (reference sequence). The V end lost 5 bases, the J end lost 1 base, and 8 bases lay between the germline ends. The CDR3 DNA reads TGTGCCAGCAGCAAACAGGAGAACACTGAAGCTTTCTTT. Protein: CASSKQENTEAFF.

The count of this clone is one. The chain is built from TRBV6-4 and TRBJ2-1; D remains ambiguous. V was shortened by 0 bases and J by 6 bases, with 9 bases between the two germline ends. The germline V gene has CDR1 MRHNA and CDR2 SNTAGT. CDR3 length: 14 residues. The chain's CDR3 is CASSDSRRGNEQFF. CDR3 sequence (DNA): TGTGCCAGCAGTGACTCGAGGAGAGGCAATGAGCAGTTCTTC.

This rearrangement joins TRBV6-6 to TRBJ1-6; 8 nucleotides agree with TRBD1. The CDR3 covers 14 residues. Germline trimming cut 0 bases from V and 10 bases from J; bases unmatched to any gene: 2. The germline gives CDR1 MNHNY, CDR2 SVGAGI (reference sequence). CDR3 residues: CASSYSRDRSPLHF. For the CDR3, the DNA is TGTGCCAGCAGTTACTCGAGGGACAGGTCACCCCTCCACTTT.

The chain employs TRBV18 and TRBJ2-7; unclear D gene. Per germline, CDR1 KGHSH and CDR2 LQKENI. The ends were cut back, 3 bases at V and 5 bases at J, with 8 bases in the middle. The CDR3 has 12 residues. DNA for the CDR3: TGTGCCAGCTCACCTATGTCCGACGAGCAGTACTTC. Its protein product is CASSPMSDEQYF.

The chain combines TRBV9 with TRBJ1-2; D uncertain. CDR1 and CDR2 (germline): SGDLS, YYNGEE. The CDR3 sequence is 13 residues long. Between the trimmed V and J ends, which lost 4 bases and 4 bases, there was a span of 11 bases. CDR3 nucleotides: TGTGCCAGCAGCTCCTCTGGTCTCTATGGCTACACCTTC. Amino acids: CASSSSGLYGYTF.

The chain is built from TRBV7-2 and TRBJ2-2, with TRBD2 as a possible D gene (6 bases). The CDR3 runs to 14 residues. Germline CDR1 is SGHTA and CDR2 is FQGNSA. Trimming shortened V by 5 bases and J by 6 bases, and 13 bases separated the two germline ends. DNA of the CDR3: TGTGCCAGCAGCCCCACGGGACTCCCCGGGGAGCTGTTTTTT. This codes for CASSPTGLPGELFF.

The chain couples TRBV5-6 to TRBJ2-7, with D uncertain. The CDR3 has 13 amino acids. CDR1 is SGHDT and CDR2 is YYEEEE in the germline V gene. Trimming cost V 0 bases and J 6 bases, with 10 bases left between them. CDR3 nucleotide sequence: TGTGCCAGCAGCTTGGGGGGTTGGACCGAGCAGTACTTC. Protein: CASSLGGWTEQYF.

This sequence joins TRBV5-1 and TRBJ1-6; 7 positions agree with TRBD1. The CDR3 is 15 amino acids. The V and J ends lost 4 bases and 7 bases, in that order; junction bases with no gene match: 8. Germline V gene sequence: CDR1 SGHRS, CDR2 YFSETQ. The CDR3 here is CASSREGQMNSPLHF. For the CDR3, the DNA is TGCGCCAGCAGCCGCGAGGGACAGATGAATTCACCCCTCCACTTT.

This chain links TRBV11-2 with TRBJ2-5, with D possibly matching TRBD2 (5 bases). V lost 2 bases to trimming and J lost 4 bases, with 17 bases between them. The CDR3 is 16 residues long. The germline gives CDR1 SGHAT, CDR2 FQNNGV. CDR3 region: CASSLNPPLVPETQYF. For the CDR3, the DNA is TGTGCCAGCAGCTTAAACCCGCCACTAGTTCCAGAGACCCAGTACTTC.

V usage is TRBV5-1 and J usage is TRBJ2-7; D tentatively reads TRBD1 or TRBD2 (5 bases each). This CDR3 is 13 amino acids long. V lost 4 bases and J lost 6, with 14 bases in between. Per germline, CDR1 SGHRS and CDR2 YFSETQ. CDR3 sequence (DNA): TGCGCCAGCAGCGGGACCCCTGGGGGCGAGCAGTACTTC. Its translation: CASSGTPGGEQYF. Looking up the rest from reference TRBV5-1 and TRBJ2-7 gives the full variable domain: KAGVTQTPRYLIKTRGQQVTLSCSPISGHRSVSWYQQTPGQGLQFLFEYFSETQRNKGNFPGRFSGRQFSNSRSEMNVSTLELGDSALYLCASSGTPGGEQYFGPGTRLTVT.

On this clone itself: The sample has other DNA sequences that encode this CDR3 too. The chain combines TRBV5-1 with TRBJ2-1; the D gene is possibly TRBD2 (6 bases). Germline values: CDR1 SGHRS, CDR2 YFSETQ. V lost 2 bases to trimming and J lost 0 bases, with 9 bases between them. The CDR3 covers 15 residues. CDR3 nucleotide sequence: TGCGCCAGCAGCTTCGGGGGAAGCTCCTACAATGAGCAGTTCTTC. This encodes CASSFGGSSYNEQFF.

CDR3 DNA sequence: TGTGCCAGCAGCCGAGCGACGGCTAATTCACCCCTCCACTTT. It yields the protein CASSRATANSPLHF. The V gene is TRBV9, the J gene TRBJ1-6; D is unresolved. Germline CDR1 SGDLS, CDR2 YYNGEE. Deletions cut 4 bases from V and 6 bases from J, with 11 bases between. The CDR3 sequence is 14 residues long.

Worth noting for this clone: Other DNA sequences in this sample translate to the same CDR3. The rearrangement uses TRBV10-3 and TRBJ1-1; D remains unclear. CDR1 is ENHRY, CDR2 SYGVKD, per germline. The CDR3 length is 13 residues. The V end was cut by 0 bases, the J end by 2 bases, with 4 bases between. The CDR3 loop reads CAISESPNTEAFF. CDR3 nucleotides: TGTGCCATCAGTGAGTCCCCAAACACTGAAGCTTTCTTT.

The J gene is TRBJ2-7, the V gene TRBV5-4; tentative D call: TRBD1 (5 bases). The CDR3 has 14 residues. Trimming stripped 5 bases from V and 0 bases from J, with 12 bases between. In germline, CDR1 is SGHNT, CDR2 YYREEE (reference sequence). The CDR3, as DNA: TGTGCCAGCAGTCCGTGGGGCTTCTCCTACGAGCAGTACTTC. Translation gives CASSPWGFSYEQYF.

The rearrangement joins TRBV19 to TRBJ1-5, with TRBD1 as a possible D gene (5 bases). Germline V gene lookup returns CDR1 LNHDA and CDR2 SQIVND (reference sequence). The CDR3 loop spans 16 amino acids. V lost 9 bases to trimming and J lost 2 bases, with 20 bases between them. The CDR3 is CASKGEGAPGNQPQHF. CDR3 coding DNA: TGTGCCAGCAAAGGGGAAGGGGCGCCGGGCAATCAGCCCCAGCATTTT.

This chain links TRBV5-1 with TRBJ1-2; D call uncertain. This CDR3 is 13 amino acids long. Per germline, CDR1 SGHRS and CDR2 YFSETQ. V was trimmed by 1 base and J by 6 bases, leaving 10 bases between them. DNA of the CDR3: TGCGCCAGCAGCTTGTCCCTGGATAATGGCTACACCTTC. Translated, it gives CASSLSLDNGYTF.

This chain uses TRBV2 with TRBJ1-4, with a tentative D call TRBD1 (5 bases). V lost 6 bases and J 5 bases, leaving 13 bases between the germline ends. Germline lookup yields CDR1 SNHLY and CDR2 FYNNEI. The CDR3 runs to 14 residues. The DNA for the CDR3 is TGTGCCAGCAGGACGCCAGGGTCAAATGAAAAACTGTTTTTT. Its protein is CASRTPGSNEKLFF.

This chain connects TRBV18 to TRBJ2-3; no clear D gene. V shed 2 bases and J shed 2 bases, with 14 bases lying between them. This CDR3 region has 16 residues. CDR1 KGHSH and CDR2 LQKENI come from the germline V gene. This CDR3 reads CASSPFGGSTTDTQYF. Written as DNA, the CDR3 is TGTGCCAGCTCACCATTTGGTGGCTCCACCACAGATACGCAGTATTTT.